The rows below give T cell receptor beta chains drawn from one sample of a study of OX40 agonist ivuxolimab in advanced cancers. Here immunoSEQ multiplex PCR was the method, and the copy in TCRdb shows in-frame clones only, minus some. The data hold fewer than 70,000 clones, with more than 70% observed a single time. The source material was CD4+ or CD8+ T cells sorted from blood, sampled in a trial of the OX40 agonist ivuxolimab. The receptors come from an adult with an advanced solid tumor such as melanoma, head and neck, liver or kidney cancer. CDR3s include the opening cysteine and the closing phenylalanine or tryptophan. A D gene is named only where the DNA matches it firmly. Some rows mark clone size as missing; the rest say once, few, many or name a class of expanded clone.

TRBJ1-1	NA	TRBV19	NA	CASSIDLMGTEAFF	TGTGCCAGTAGTATAGATCTAATGGGCACTGAAGCTTTCTTT
TRBJ1-1	NA	TRBV5-1	NA	CATTTGTGSMNTEAFF	TGCGCCACCACCACCGGCACGGGCTCGATGAACACTGAAGCTTTCTTT
TRBJ2-7	once	TRBV5-1	TRBD1	CASSLLGQGVNEQYF	TGCGCCAGCAGCCTCCTGGGACAGGGGGTAAACGAGCAGTACTTC
TRBJ1-3	NA	TRBV7-9	NA	CASTVARSGNTIYF	TGTGCCAGCACCGTGGCCAGGTCTGGAAACACCATATATTTT
TRBJ1-1	NA	TRBV7-9	TRBD1	CAQTQGAFGNTEAFF	TGTGCCCAGACTCAGGGGGCGTTCGGAAACACTGAAGCTTTCTTT
TRBJ1-5	once	TRBV6-1	NA	CASSEFTGLSNQPQHF	TGTGCCAGCAGTGAGTTTACTGGACTTAGCAATCAGCCCCAGCATTTT
TRBJ2-7	NA	TRBV12-5	NA	CASGLVQGRPSYEQYF	TGTGCTAGTGGTTTGGTTCAGGGCAGGCCTTCCTACGAGCAGTACTTC
TRBJ2-7	NA	TRBV6-6	NA	CASSYSRVYEQYF	TGTGCCAGCAGTTACTCGAGGGTGTACGAGCAGTACTTC
TRBJ1-1	NA	TRBV6-6	NA	CATKRMDTEAFF	TGTGCCACCAAACGGATGGACACTGAAGCTTTCTTT
TRBJ2-3	NA	TRBV29-1	NA	CSVEGADTQYF	TGCAGCGTTGAAGGGGCGGATACGCAGTATTTT
TRBJ1-1	NA	TRBV27	NA	CASSTRTALNTEAFF	TGTGCCAGCAGTACACGGACGGCCTTGAACACTGAAGCTTTCTTT
TRBJ2-3	NA	TRBV9	TRBD1	CASSGQGVSTDTQYF	TGTGCCAGCAGCGGACAGGGGGTTAGCACAGATACGCAGTATTTT
TRBJ2-7	NA	TRBV29-1	NA	CSATFRQGGAQYF	TGCAGCGCGACGTTCCGGCAGGGTGGTGCGCAGTACTTC
TRBJ1-2	NA	TRBV6-6	TRBD1	CASSGGQGAAYGYTF	TGTGCCAGCAGTGGAGGACAGGGGGCGGCCTATGGCTACACCTTC